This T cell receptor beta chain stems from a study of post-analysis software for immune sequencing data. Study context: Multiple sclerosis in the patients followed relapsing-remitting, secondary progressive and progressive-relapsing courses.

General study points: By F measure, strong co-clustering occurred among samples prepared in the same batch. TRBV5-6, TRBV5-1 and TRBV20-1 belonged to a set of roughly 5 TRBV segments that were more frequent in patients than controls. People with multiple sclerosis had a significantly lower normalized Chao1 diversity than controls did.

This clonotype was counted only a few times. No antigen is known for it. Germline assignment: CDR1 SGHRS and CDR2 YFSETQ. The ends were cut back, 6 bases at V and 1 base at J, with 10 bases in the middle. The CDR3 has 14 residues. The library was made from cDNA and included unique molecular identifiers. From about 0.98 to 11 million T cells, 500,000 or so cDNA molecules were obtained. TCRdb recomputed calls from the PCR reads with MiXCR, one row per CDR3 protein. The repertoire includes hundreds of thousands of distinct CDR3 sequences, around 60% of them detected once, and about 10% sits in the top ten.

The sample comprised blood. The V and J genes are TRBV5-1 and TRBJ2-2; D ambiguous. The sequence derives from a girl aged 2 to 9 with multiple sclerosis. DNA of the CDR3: TGCGCCAGCACGAACAGTATGAACACCGGGGAGCTGTTTTTT. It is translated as CASTNSMNTGELFF.